Sequencing of this T cell receptor beta chain was carried out in a study of identical twins. A universal primer site was added by template switching, and unique molecular identifiers were carried by the cDNA. One entry per CDR3 protein, called by TCRdb with MiXCR from the 5' RACE reads. The table records about 150,000 distinct CDR3 sequences, roughly 3.5% of them present only once. This clonotype has at least ten counts. Germline CDR1 reads MNHNS; CDR2 reads SASEGT. The germline V and J ends were trimmed by 5 bases and 11 bases, with 18 bases remaining between them. This CDR3 is 13 amino acids long. The sequence was obtained from a man between 18 and 35 years old in good health. Input material: memory T cells sorted from blood. V gene TRBV6-1 combines with J gene TRBJ1-1, with D maybe TRBD1 (5 bases). CDR3 loop: CASSLGQGDSAFF. The CDR3 bases are TGTGCCAGCAGTCTTGGACAAGGGGATTCGGCTTTCTTT.